Listed below are T cell receptor beta chains from one sample, sequenced in a study of blood T cell repertoires in COVID-19. Sequenced by immunoSEQ multiplex PCR; TCRdb stores in-frame clones only, minus some. This table holds 54,000 or so clones, 83% found once. The specimen was peripheral blood. The receptors shown here come from a woman aged 55-69 years with acute or convalescent COVID-19. CDR3s include the opening cysteine and the closing phenylalanine or tryptophan. The order of the fields is J gene, V gene, D gene, clone size, CDR3 protein. A D gene is named only where the DNA matches it firmly. Clone size appears in some rows only: once, few, many, or a class for an expanded clone.

TRBJ2-5	TRBV19	.	.	CASSTRDSRQETQYF
TRBJ1-6	TRBV7-2	.	.	CASSSLITSPSPLHF
TRBJ2-3	TRBV27	.	.	CASSVQGIGTDTQYF
TRBJ2-2	TRBV5-1	TRBD2	.	CASSKGTSGNTGELFF
TRBJ2-1	TRBV3-1/TRBV3-2	TRBD2	.	CASSQLAGEQFF
TRBJ1-2	TRBV7-9	.	.	CASRGRRSSSGYTF
TRBJ2-7	TRBV19	TRBD2	.	CASRRSGGNEQYF
TRBJ2-1	TRBV14	TRBD2	.	CASSHLSPPSGGGDEQFF
TRBJ1-1	TRBV9	.	.	CASSVDSSVNTEAFF
TRBJ2-3	TRBV20-1	.	.	CSASRFLGGGPDTQYF
TRBJ1-4	TRBV27	TRBD1	.	CASRPTGTNEKLFF
TRBJ2-3	TRBV7-8	TRBD2	.	CASSLAQPGLAGGPITPDTQYF
TRBJ1-2	TRBV12-3/TRBV12-4	TRBD1	.	CASSQGAEYGYTF
TRBJ1-6	TRBV27	.	once	CASSLVQSSYNSPLHF
TRBJ1-1	TRBV7-9	.	.	CASSFPGVEAYEAFF
TRBJ1-1	TRBV3-1/TRBV3-2	.	.	CASSHNRAQNTEAFF
TRBJ2-2	TRBV7-9	.	.	CASSHSERELFF
TRBJ1-3	TRBV7-6	.	.	CASSLATVYSGNTIYF
TRBJ1-6	TRBV5-1	.	.	CASSIDGQPLHF
TRBJ1-1	TRBV6-1	.	few	CASSEVRGITEAFF
TRBJ2-5	TRBV9	TRBD2	.	CASSAAGGTTQYF
TRBJ1-2	TRBV6-1	.	.	CASSEEGYGYTF
TRBJ1-1	TRBV11-1	TRBD1	few	CASSLGQTLNTEAFF
TRBJ1-2	TRBV6-5	TRBD1	.	CASRAGGGYGYTF
TRBJ2-5	TRBV6-5	TRBD1	once	CASTGGQGARETQYF
TRBJ1-2	TRBV5-1	TRBD1	.	CASSLGDRGKNYGYTF
TRBJ1-3	TRBV19	TRBD1	.	CASSPQGGTAGNTIYF
TRBJ1-1	TRBV29-1	.	.	CSGRRTEAFF
TRBJ2-2	TRBV3-1/TRBV3-2	.	.	CASSPYTATGELFF
TRBJ2-7	TRBV3-1/TRBV3-2	.	.	CASSLQASYEQYF
TRBJ1-5	TRBV6-5	.	.	CASSTDAAQPQHF
TRBJ1-1	TRBV16	.	.	CASSQFQAGVGREAFF
TRBJ1-2	TRBV12-5	.	.	CASGLPGRGYTF
TRBJ2-3	TRBV5-1	TRBD2	.	CASSLDGGGTDTQYF
TRBJ2-1	TRBV18	.	.	CASSLISYNEQFF
TRBJ2-7	TRBV2	.	.	CASSNRDKLYEQYF
TRBJ1-1	TRBV7-9	.	.	CASSLDRSKAFF
TRBJ1-2	TRBV3-1/TRBV3-2	TRBD1	few	CASSQADRGGYGYTF
TRBJ1-5	TRBV27	TRBD1	.	CASSRDRGKNQPQHF
TRBJ2-5	TRBV5-1	TRBD2	.	CASSYTKTGLAGRQETQYF
TRBJ1-1	TRBV19	TRBD1	.	CASTADRGGVNTEAFF
TRBJ2-2	TRBV5-5	.	.	CASRGQAGTGELFF
TRBJ1-6	TRBV4-1	.	.	CASSRTTGLIHSPLHF
TRBJ2-7	TRBV5-1	TRBD1	once	CASSKGTGSYEQYF
TRBJ2-2	TRBV9	.	.	CASSIRQAPNTGELFF
TRBJ1-2	TRBV28	TRBD1	.	CASSGSFGQGLSYTF
TRBJ1-1	TRBV6-1	.	once	CASSEWGSLNTEAFF
TRBJ2-3	TRBV18	.	.	CASSAGYTDTQYF
TRBJ2-2	TRBV5-1	.	once	CASSAGTFNTGELFF
TRBJ1-1	TRBV2	TRBD1	.	CASRRTGKIEAFF
TRBJ1-2	TRBV19	TRBD1	.	CASSRGQNYGYTF
TRBJ2-7	TRBV7-8	.	few	CASSYTSSYEQYF
TRBJ1-6	TRBV30	TRBD1	.	CAWRKLLGTGGGGSPLHF
TRBJ2-1	TRBV3-1/TRBV3-2	.	.	CASSQQWGGPSNEQFF
TRBJ2-5	TRBV28	TRBD1	.	CASSFRTGQQETQYF
TRBJ1-4	TRBV13	TRBD1	.	CASSLRIGQGRSEKLFF
TRBJ2-7	TRBV6-5	TRBD1	.	CASSQDRAEQYF
TRBJ2-1	TRBV19	TRBD2	.	CASSNLAGGYNEQFF
TRBJ1-2	TRBV12-3/TRBV12-4	.	.	CASSYRNYGYTF